Listed here are 28 T cell receptor beta chains from one sample, sequenced in a study of technical replicates of blood from several donors. Data came from immunoSEQ multiplex PCR; TCRdb stores just in-frame clones and leaves some out. The sample shows over 75,000 clones, 95% to 98% of them seen only once. Specimen: T cells isolated from PBMCs. The receptors shown here come from a human donor in good health.

V gene TRBV5-1 combines with J gene TRBJ1-4; 7 bases line up with TRBD1. J gave up 4 bases and V 4 bases, and 7 bases lay outside the gene matches. This CDR3 is 15 amino acids long. Germline CDR1 SGHRS, CDR2 YFSETQ. CDR3: CASSGTGASNEKLFF. As DNA, the CDR3 is TGCGCCAGCAGCGGTACAGGGGCCAGTAATGAAAAACTGTTTTTT.

This sequence joins TRBV4-1 and TRBJ2-1, with a possible D match to TRBD1 (6 bases). CDR1 is MGHRA and CDR2 is YSYEKL in the germline V gene. The CDR3 spans 16 residues. Trimming cost V 0 bases and J 0 bases, with 9 bases left between them. Here the CDR3 reads CASSQDRGSSYNEQFF. Written as DNA, the CDR3 is TGCGCCAGCAGCCAAGATAGGGGGTCCTCCTACAATGAGCAGTTCTTC.

For the CDR3, the DNA is TGTGCCAGCAGTGAATTAAGGGGCACCGGGGAGCTGTTTTTT. Residues: CASSELRGTGELFF. This chain connects TRBV25-1 to TRBJ2-2; TRBD1 might be the D (5 bases). CDR3 size: 14 residues. Trimming shortened V by 1 base and J by 4 bases, and 7 bases separated the two germline ends. Germline assignment: CDR1 MGHDK and CDR2 SYGVNS.

The rearrangement links TRBV11-1 to TRBJ2-2; 7 positions agree with TRBD1. V shed 1 base, J shed 4 bases, and the junction held 3 bases outside the gene matches. The V gene's germline CDR1 is SGHAT and CDR2 FQDESV (reference sequence). The CDR3 runs to 15 residues. CDR3 sequence reads: CASSLGQGSTGELFF. The CDR3 nucleotides read TGTGCCAGCAGCTTAGGACAGGGAAGCACCGGGGAGCTGTTTTTT.

The CDR3 DNA sequence: TGTGCCAGCAGTTCCCCGTGGACAGGGGAGGGCTACACCTTC. Its protein product is CASSSPWTGEGYTF. This rearrangement joins TRBV27 to TRBJ1-2; 9 bases agree with TRBD1. Trimming removed 4 bases from V and 8 bases from J; junction bases left unmatched: 8. The germline CDR1 and CDR2 sequences are MNHEY and SMNVEV (reference sequence). There are 14 residues in the CDR3.

This chain links TRBV7-3 with TRBJ2-7; 7 bases fit TRBD2. CDR1 and CDR2 (germline): SGHTA, FQGTGA. With V trimmed by 1 base and J by 9 bases, 3 bases remained unmatched. The CDR3 length is 12 residues. The CDR3 DNA reads TGTGCCAGCAGCTTAAGGGAGGGTTTGCAGTACTTC. It specifies CASSLREGLQYF. The entire variable domain, with the rest obtained from reference TRBV7-3 and TRBJ2-7, is as follows: GAGVSQTPSNKVTEKGKYVELRCDPISGHTALYWYRQSLGQGPEFLIYFQGTGAADDSGLPNDRFFAVRPEGSVSTLKIQRTERGDSAVYLCASSLREGLQYFGPGTRLTVT.

This clone ranks as medium-sized (0.01 to 0.1%). The chain joins TRBV2 to TRBJ1-5; TRBD1 matches at 7 bases. Germline V gene data show CDR1 as SNHLY and CDR2 as FYNNEI. This CDR3 region has 14 residues. V was pared by 3 bases and J by 6 bases, with 5 bases of the junction left unmatched. The CDR3 DNA reads as TGTGCCAGCAGTGATAGGGGGCTCAGTCAGCCCCAGCATTTT. This encodes CASSDRGLSQPQHF.

This clone was seen just once. The gene calls are TRBV2 and TRBJ2-5; 7 bases align to TRBD2. The CDR3 is 13 residues long. Germline CDR1 and CDR2: SNHLY and FYNNEI. V lost 8 bases to trimming and J lost 5 bases; unmatched junction nucleotides: 8. CDR3 bases: TGTGCCAGCCATGGAGCGGGGTTGGAGACCCAGTACTTC. Protein: CASHGAGLETQYF.

V and J are TRBV6-6 and TRBJ1-5, with D possibly matching TRBD1 (6 bases). With 5 bases removed from V and 0 bases from J, the gap between germline ends came to 8 bases. CDR3 size: 14 residues. Per germline, CDR1 MNHNY and CDR2 SVGAGI (reference sequence). In nucleotides, the CDR3 is TGTGCCAGCAGTACAGGGATTAGCAATCAGCCCCAGCATTTT. As protein: CASSTGISNQPQHF.

The J gene is TRBJ2-7, the V gene TRBV30; possibly TRBD2 for D (5 bases). The CDR3 has 14 residues. The V end lost 5 bases, the J end lost 5 bases, and 19 bases lay between the germline ends. Germline values: CDR1 GTSNPN, CDR2 SVGIG (reference sequence). This chain's CDR3 is CAWDQEVLSHEQYF. The CDR3 nucleotides read TGTGCCTGGGATCAGGAGGTTTTGTCGCACGAGCAGTACTTC.

In nucleotides, the CDR3 is TGTGCCAGCAGCTCTATCGGCGGGAGTCTTCTCTATGAGCAGTTCTTC. Translated, it gives CASSSIGGSLLYEQFF. The chain couples TRBV13 to TRBJ2-1, with 7 bases lining up with TRBD2. Germline V lookup: CDR1 PRHDT, CDR2 FYEKMQ (reference sequence). V gave up 4 bases and J gave up 8 bases; unmatched junction bases: 14. CDR3 length equals 16 residues.

V usage is TRBV10-2 and J usage is TRBJ1-6; TRBD1 agrees at 7 bases. The CDR3 consists of 14 residues. V dropped 5 bases and J dropped 6; count of bases not matched to a gene: 4. The germline V gene encodes CDR1 WSHSY and CDR2 SAAADI. In DNA form, the CDR3 reads TGCGCCAGCAGTTCAGGGGGAAGTAATTCACCCCTCCACTTT. It translates to CASSSGGSNSPLHF.

The V call is TRBV5-6, the J call TRBJ2-3; weak D call: TRBD2 (6 bases). Germline V gene data show CDR1 as SGHDT and CDR2 as YYEEEE. V lost 2 bases and J lost 3, with 13 bases in between. This CDR3 comprises 15 residues. The CDR3 here is CASSFGTEGTDTQYF. Written as DNA, the CDR3 is TGTGCCAGCAGCTTTGGGACGGAGGGGACAGATACGCAGTATTTT.

This chain joins TRBV2 and TRBJ1-5, with a tentative D call TRBD1 (6 bases). This CDR3 has 15 residues. Germline values: CDR1 SNHLY, CDR2 FYNNEI. V gave up 7 bases and J gave up 6 bases, with 19 bases separating them. In DNA, the CDR3 is TGTGCCAGCAAACCGGGACATATCCCAAGTCAGCCCCAGCATTTT. This codes for CASKPGHIPSQPQHF.

The rearrangement joins TRBV2 to TRBJ1-1; TRBD1 agrees at 9 bases. Per the germline V gene, CDR1 is SNHLY and CDR2 is FYNNEI. The CDR3 runs to 14 residues. The J segment lost 3 bases and the V segment lost 9 bases, leaving 8 bases of the junction unmatched. CDR3 loop: CASSPQGADTEAFF. The CDR3 coding sequence is TGTGCCAGTTCTCCACAGGGGGCGGACACTGAAGCTTTCTTT.

The table lists this clone with a count of one. The chain joins TRBV4-1 to TRBJ2-1; possibly TRBD1 for D (6 bases). The V end lost 3 bases, the J end lost 8 bases, and 17 bases lay between the germline ends. CDR1 is MGHRA, CDR2 YSYEKL, per germline. The CDR3 totals 15 residues. DNA for the CDR3: TGCGCCAGCAGCCAGTTAGGTAACAGGGTAGATGAGCAGTTCTTC. Translating gives CASSQLGNRVDEQFF.

The chain links TRBV7-9 to TRBJ2-7; 8 nucleotides line up with TRBD2. The CDR3 spans 15 residues. V was clipped by 7 bases and J by 1 base; unmatched bases: 9. The V gene's germline CDR1 is SEHNR and CDR2 FQNEAQ (reference sequence). CDR3: CASKESGGPSYEQYF. The CDR3 coding sequence is TGTGCCAGCAAAGAGAGCGGGGGACCTTCCTACGAGCAGTACTTC. The complete variable domain, with remaining parts taken from reference TRBV7-9 and TRBJ2-7, reads DTGVSQNPRHKITKRGQNVTFRCDPISEHNRLYWYRQTLGQGPEFLTYFQNEAQLEKSRLLSDRFSAERPKGSFSTLEIQRTEQGDSAMYLCASKESGGPSYEQYFGPGTRLTVT.

The chain joins TRBV5-1 to TRBJ1-6, with 9 bases aligning to TRBD1. V shed 4 bases, J shed 7 bases, and the junction held 6 bases outside the gene matches. The CDR3 extends over 15 amino acids. In germline, CDR1 is SGHRS, CDR2 YFSETQ. The CDR3 DNA follows: TGCGCCAGCAGCCCGTCCGGGACAGGGAATTCACCCCTCCACTTT. The encoded protein is CASSPSGTGNSPLHF.

The V gene is TRBV27, the J gene TRBJ2-5, with TRBD2 matching 10 bases. Germline V CDR1 and CDR2: MNHEY, SMNVEV (reference sequence). The CDR3 spans 14 residues. Trimming took 7 bases from V and 1 from J; bases not matched to a gene: 3. This CDR3 is CASKASGSQETQYF. The CDR3 DNA follows: TGTGCCAGCAAGGCTAGCGGGAGCCAAGAGACCCAGTACTTC.

This clone was found once. The V gene is TRBV9, the J gene TRBJ2-3, with TRBD2 as a possible D gene (7 bases). The ends were cut back, 1 base at V and 2 bases at J, with 17 bases in the middle. The CDR3 length is 17 residues. The germline CDR1 and CDR2 sequences are SGDLS and YYNGEE. The CDR3 DNA reads as TGTGCCAGCAGCGTAAGGTCCGGCGGGGGCGACACAGATACGCAGTATTTT. As protein: CASSVRSGGGDTDTQYF.

The DNA for the CDR3 is TGCGCCAGCATCGGACAGGGGGCAAGGATGCAGTATTTT. It specifies CASIGQGARMQYF. The V call is TRBV10-2, the J call TRBJ2-3; the match to TRBD1 covers 11 bases. V was clipped by 7 bases and J by 11 bases; unmatched bases: 8. The CDR3 contains 13 residues. CDR1 WSHSY and CDR2 SAAADI come from the germline V gene.

The CDR3 DNA reads TGTGCCTGGAGTTTTAGCGGGGACACCGGGGAGCTGTTTTTT. It yields the protein CAWSFSGDTGELFF. The chain couples TRBV30 to TRBJ2-2; 8 bases fit TRBD2. Germline trimming cut 2 bases from V and 3 bases from J; bases unmatched to any gene: 2. The germline gives CDR1 GTSNPN, CDR2 SVGIG (reference sequence). The CDR3 loop spans 14 amino acids.

This chain's CDR3 is CASKGGHAEAFF. In DNA form, the CDR3 reads TGTGCCAGCAAGGGGGGGCACGCTGAAGCTTTCTTT. The chain is built from TRBV6-6 and TRBJ1-1; a possible D gene is TRBD1 (6 bases). V was trimmed by 7 bases and J by 6 bases, leaving 12 bases between them. This CDR3 spans 12 amino acids. Germline assignment: CDR1 MNHNY and CDR2 SVGAGI (reference sequence).

The chain joins TRBV5-1 to TRBJ2-1; 9 bases agree with TRBD2. The germline gives CDR1 SGHRS, CDR2 YFSETQ. The CDR3 is 18 residues long. Trimming cost V 4 bases and J 2 bases; bases outside gene matches: 13. The DNA for the CDR3 is TGCGCCAGCAGCCTGACAAACTTAGCGGGGGACCCCTACAATGAGCAGTTCTTC. Residues: CASSLTNLAGDPYNEQFF.

This clone has a single count. The chain carries TRBV5-1 and TRBJ2-7; possible D gene TRBD1, 5 bases. CDR1 SGHRS and CDR2 YFSETQ come from the germline V gene. This CDR3 region has 12 residues. The V gene lost 3 bases and the J gene lost 4 bases, with 8 bases spanning the gap. CDR3 protein: CASSWQGYEQYF. In nucleotides, the CDR3 is TGCGCCAGCAGCTGGCAGGGATACGAGCAGTACTTC.

In nucleotides, the CDR3 is TGTGCCAGCAGTAACACAGGGGGCAGGGTTGAAGCTTTCTTT. This sequence encodes CASSNTGGRVEAFF. The chain uses TRBV28 and TRBJ1-1, with TRBD1 matching over 9 bases. The V gene's germline CDR1 is MDHEN and CDR2 SYDVKM. After removal of 5 bases from V and 7 bases from J, the junction contained 8 bases not matched to a gene. The CDR3 consists of 14 residues.

The chain has TRBV2 and TRBJ1-1; 7 nucleotides match TRBD1. The germline CDR1 and CDR2 sequences are SNHLY and FYNNEI. The CDR3 consists of 15 residues. V shed 3 bases and J 5 bases; nucleotides not matched to a gene: 9. Here the CDR3 reads CASSDIQGVITEAFF. In DNA form, the CDR3 reads TGTGCCAGCAGTGATATCCAGGGGGTAATAACTGAAGCTTTCTTT.

The chain carries TRBV7-9 and TRBJ2-3; TRBD1 matches 10 bases. The J segment lost 3 bases and the V segment lost 3 bases, leaving 3 bases of the junction unmatched. CDR1 is SEHNR, CDR2 FQNEAQ, per germline (reference sequence). This CDR3 has 15 amino acids. The CDR3 DNA sequence: TGTGCCAGCAGCTTCGGACAGGGGGAGACAGATACGCAGTATTTT. Its protein is CASSFGQGETDTQYF.